A selection of T cell receptor beta chains follows, all from one sample in a study of CD8 T cells in ankylosing spondylitis. TCRdb re-analysed the 5' RACE reads in MiXCR, keeping a single row per CDR3 protein. Here the sample spans under 250,000 distinct CDR3 sequences, around 25% being singletons. The source material was blood, either unsorted or a sorted T cell fraction (not recorded which). All receptors come from a male donor with ankylosing spondylitis or in good health (not recorded which). CDR3s leave out the opening cysteine and the closing phenylalanine or tryptophan. D genes are given only for firm matches. The size of a clone is reported for some rows only, either as once, few or many, or as a class for expanded clones.

d_gene	abundance	v_gene	j_gene	CDR3aa
.	many	TRBV5-1	TRBJ1-1	ASQNTGSTEAF
.	.	TRBV29-1	TRBJ1-1	SGVTETEAF
TRBD1	few	TRBV5-6	TRBJ2-7	ASSLKFRGRYEQY
.	many	TRBV6-5	TRBJ2-7	ASSYWGTSYEQY
.	many	TRBV5-1	TRBJ1-6	ASSVEQWHSPLH
.	few	TRBV11-2	TRBJ2-5	ASSASRAGQETQY
.	many	TRBV20-1	TRBJ2-1	SARVSKQNEQF
TRBD2	many	TRBV28	TRBJ2-1	ASRTSGSSYNEQF
TRBD1	few	TRBV7-9	TRBJ1-2	ASNSGTGTHYGYT
.	once	TRBV5-5	TRBJ1-2	ASSLLSSFSYGYT
.	.	TRBV10-3	TRBJ2-1	AISEMGVAQF
.	many	TRBV3-1	TRBJ2-3	ASSRQTDTQY
.	few	TRBV12-3/TRBV12-4	TRBJ1-2	ASSSNLYGYT
TRBD2	many	TRBV20-1	TRBJ2-4	SARRRGGDIQY
.	many	TRBV20-1	TRBJ2-7	SASPGSYEQY
TRBD2	.	TRBV4-2	TRBJ2-1	ASSQVTSGYNEQF
TRBD1	many	TRBV29-1	TRBJ2-2	SVVTGSRSTGELF
.	.	TRBV20-1	TRBJ2-7	SLADSYEQY
.	.	TRBV19	TRBJ2-1	ASSINDEQF
.	.	TRBV7-2	TRBJ1-4	ASSLLLLNEKLF
.	many	TRBV5-1	TRBJ2-7	ASSLEAGEQY
.	.	TRBV20-1	TRBJ2-1	SAIVSALEQF
.	few	TRBV6-1	TRBJ2-1	ASSLSSGTGYSNEQF
.	few	TRBV20-1	TRBJ2-7	SAKSTINEQY
.	.	TRBV5-1	TRBJ2-7	ASMDSSYEQY
.	many	TRBV3-1	TRBJ2-5	ASSQLGAGETQY
TRBD2	many	TRBV7-6	TRBJ2-1	ASSLEPSGRSYNEQF
TRBD2	.	TRBV20-1	TRBJ2-7	SASVAGADEQY
.	many	TRBV5-1	TRBJ1-3	ASSLAGSRSGNTIY
TRBD2	.	TRBV6-1	TRBJ2-7	ASRVAGGRPGEQY
.	few	TRBV7-9	TRBJ1-3	ASSPEGAGNTIY
TRBD2	many	TRBV20-1	TRBJ2-3	SFPIGGSVTDTQY
.	.	TRBV20-1	TRBJ1-5	SARQVYGQPQH
TRBD2	few	TRBV7-2	TRBJ2-3	ASSLDASGGSDTQY
.	.	TRBV12-3/TRBV12-4	TRBJ1-1	ASSLGVEAF
.	many	TRBV18	TRBJ2-5	ASSPPSGDRETQY
.	many	TRBV5-1	TRBJ1-1	ASSSSQGRFEAF
.	.	TRBV5-1	TRBJ2-3	ASSALDTDTQY
.	.	TRBV12-3/TRBV12-4	TRBJ1-1	ASNPGEGLGAF
.	few	TRBV6-1	TRBJ1-1	ASSWGTLDTEAF
.	many	TRBV7-2	TRBJ2-5	ASSLSRETQY
.	many	TRBV5-1	TRBJ2-3	ASSPPSRPDTQY
.	many	TRBV10-2	TRBJ1-5	ASRGGEYNQPQH
TRBD2	.	TRBV24-1	TRBJ2-3	ATSDLLAGDSDTQY
TRBD2	.	TRBV20-1	TRBJ2-3	SARDSGGVNTQY
.	.	TRBV18	TRBJ2-1	ASSPAGANNEQF
.	many	TRBV7-6	TRBJ2-1	ASSPGVRERRF
TRBD2	many	TRBV28	TRBJ2-5	ASSTGLAGVQETQY
TRBD1	.	TRBV20-1	TRBJ2-7	SARPSRTGPYEQY
TRBD2	few	TRBV5-1	TRBJ2-1	ASRTSEYNEQF
.	many	TRBV6-1	TRBJ2-7	ASRDGQSYEQY
.	many	TRBV5-1	TRBJ1-1	ASSQVGNTEAF
.	many	TRBV9	TRBJ2-2	ASSPSSTGELF
.	few	TRBV10-3	TRBJ1-5	AISTQGINQPQH